Described below is a single T cell receptor beta chain sequence and its context. CDR1 and CDR2 (germline): MDHEN, SYDVKM. The CDR3 is 13 amino acids. Trimming took 6 bases from V and 11 from J; bases not matched to a gene: 12. The sample belongs to a study of blood T cell repertoires in COVID-19. TCRdb's copy holds only in-frame clones and misses some; the assay was immunoSEQ multiplex PCR. The table lists 140,000 to 150,000 clones, about 84% of them singletons, with 10% to 15% in the top ten. This sequence joins TRBV28 and TRBJ1-1; TRBD1 aligns across 7 bases. This TCR came from a man in his sixties with active or convalescent COVID-19. Sequenced input: peripheral blood. The CDR3 is CASSPRTGPRAFF. The CDR3 DNA is TGTGCCAGCAGCCCCCGGACAGGTCCGCGGGCTTTCTTT.